The 14 T cell receptor beta chains reported below all come from one sample, sequenced in a study of CD8+ T cells in alopecia areata. It was cDNA, reverse transcribed from extracted RNA, that served as the sequencing template. Method: immunoSEQ multiplex PCR; TCRdb's copy keeps in-frame clones and lacks some. The profile shows around 100,000 clones, around three fifths of them singletons. Indicated treatment: oral pan-JAK inhibitor, 5-10 mg twice daily. The specimen was CD8+ T cells sorted from blood, collected at week 24, from a patient treated with tofacitinib. The origin of the receptors is a human donor with alopecia areata.

This clone was picked up one time. This sequence joins TRBV30 and TRBJ2-7; 9 positions agree with TRBD1. Germline CDR1 GTSNPN, CDR2 SVGIG (reference sequence). The CDR3 spans 14 residues. After removal of 4 bases from V and 1 base from J, the junction contained 5 bases not matched to a gene. The DNA of the CDR3 is TGTGCCTGGAAACCGGGACAGGGTTCCTACGAGCAGTACTTC. Translated: CAWKPGQGSYEQYF.

This clone was counted between two and nine times. The gene calls are TRBV6-5 and TRBJ2-2, with D unresolved. The CDR3 covers 16 residues. Trimming took 1 base from V and 2 from J, leaving 11 bases between them. CDR1 and CDR2 (germline): MNHEY, SVGAGI. The CDR3 sequence is CASSYWGTDNTGELFF. CDR3 DNA: TGTGCCAGCAGTTACTGGGGAACAGACAACACCGGGGAGCTGTTTTTT.

This clone was recorded a few times. The chain joins TRBV2 to TRBJ2-7, with 9 bases identical to TRBD2. The CDR3 contains 14 residues. With V trimmed by 3 bases and J by 5 bases, 5 bases remained unmatched. Germline V lookup: CDR1 SNHLY, CDR2 FYNNEI. Written as DNA, the CDR3 is TGTGCCAGCAGTGACGAGCGGGGGGCCCACGAGCAGTACTTC. Its protein is CASSDERGAHEQYF. Full variable domain (remainder filled in from reference TRBV2 and TRBJ2-7): EPEVTQTPSHQVTQMGQEVILRCVPISNHLYFYWYRQILGQKVEFLVSFYNNEISEKSEIFDDQFSVERPDGSNFTLKIRSTKLEDSAMYFCASSDERGAHEQYFGPGTRLTVT.

This clone has only a few counts. The chain employs TRBV29-1 and TRBJ2-1, with TRBD2 matching 10 bases. Germline V gene data show CDR1 as SQVTM and CDR2 as ANQGSEA. V trimming: 6 bases; J trimming: 7 bases; junction bases outside the gene matches: 9. The CDR3 is 14 residues long. The CDR3 DNA is TGCAGCGTGGAGGAGCGGGGGGGCCGTAATGAGCAGTTCTTC. It yields the protein CSVEERGGRNEQFF.

This clone has just a few counts. V usage is TRBV27 and J usage is TRBJ2-7; D perhaps matches TRBD1 (5 bases). The CDR3 length is 13 residues. V gave up 6 bases and J gave up 2 bases, with 11 bases separating them. CDR1 is MNHEY and CDR2 is SMNVEV in the germline V gene (reference sequence). CDR3 nucleotide sequence: TGTGCCAGCAGCCCCGGCAGGGCCTACGAGCAGTACTTC. It is translated as CASSPGRAYEQYF.

The rearrangement links TRBV2 to TRBJ2-7; 11 positions match TRBD2. CDR1 and CDR2 from the germline V gene are SNHLY and FYNNEI. Unmatched junction bases numbered 6, after V lost 2 bases and J lost 3 bases. CDR3 length: 16 residues. This chain's CDR3 is CASSESKTSGVYEQYF. CDR3 coding DNA: TGTGCCAGCAGTGAATCTAAGACTAGCGGGGTCTACGAGCAGTACTTC.

The chain links TRBV4-1 to TRBJ1-4; no reliable D call. The CDR3 totals 19 residues. Germline CDR1 reads MGHRA; CDR2 reads YSYEKL. V was pared by 4 bases and J by 0 bases, with 21 bases between. Here the CDR3 reads CASSRRNGESAPTNEKLFF. The CDR3 bases are TGCGCCAGCAGCCGTAGGAACGGCGAATCGGCTCCAACTAATGAAAAACTGTTTTTT.

This chain joins TRBV9 and TRBJ2-5, with 7 bases identical to TRBD1. The CDR3 has 14 residues. Germline trimming cut 0 bases from V and 7 bases from J; bases unmatched to any gene: 6. Germline V gene data show CDR1 as SGDLS and CDR2 as YYNGEE. The CDR3 DNA is TGTGCCAGCAGCGTAGAGGGGGCCGCCCGGACCCAGTACTTC. Encoded protein: CASSVEGAARTQYF.

This clone was counted only a few times. V is TRBV27 and J is TRBJ1-2, with 8 bases fitting TRBD1. From germline, CDR1 is MNHEY and CDR2 SMNVEV (reference sequence). The CDR3 sequence is 14 residues long. V shed 5 bases, J shed 2 bases, and the junction held 4 bases outside the gene matches. The chain's CDR3 is CASSHTGGNYGYTF. Here the CDR3 DNA reads TGTGCCAGCAGTCACACAGGGGGGAACTATGGCTACACCTTC.

The chain employs TRBV23-1 and TRBJ2-2; no clear D. TRBV23-1 is labeled an ORF, and its function is uncertain. The CDR3 spans 14 residues. With 0 bases removed from V and 4 bases from J, the gap between germline ends came to 6 bases. CDR3 amino acids: CASSQSWVTGELFF. In DNA, the CDR3 is TGCGCCAGCAGTCAATCGTGGGTCACCGGGGAGCTGTTTTTT.

The rearrangement links TRBV19 to TRBJ2-5; TRBD2 matches 9 bases. Germline V gene lookup returns CDR1 LNHDA and CDR2 SQIVND (reference sequence). The CDR3 contains 15 residues. Germline trimming cut 1 base from V and 3 bases from J; bases unmatched to any gene: 3. The CDR3 here is CASSIAASGEETQYF. The CDR3 nucleotides are TGTGCCAGTAGTATAGCGGCTAGCGGGGAAGAGACCCAGTACTTC.

Here the CDR3 DNA reads TGTGCCAGCAGCTTAGTGTTTAACACTGAAGCTTTCTTT. It specifies CASSLVFNTEAFF. This chain uses TRBV11-2 with TRBJ1-1; D remains unclear. The germline V gene encodes CDR1 SGHAT and CDR2 FQNNGV. This CDR3 region has 13 residues. The germline V and J ends were trimmed by 1 base and 2 bases, with 5 bases remaining between them. The full variable domain, rest sourced from reference TRBV11-2 and TRBJ1-1, is EAGVAQSPRYKIIEKRQSVAFWCNPISGHATLYWYQQILGQGPKLLIQFQNNGVVDDSQLPKDRFSAERLKGVDSTLKIQPAKLEDSAVYLCASSLVFNTEAFFGQGTRLTVV.

The chain recombines TRBV10-3 with TRBJ2-7; either TRBD1 or TRBD2 may supply D (5 bases each). This CDR3 spans 10 amino acids. Per germline, CDR1 ENHRY and CDR2 SYGVKD. CDR3 amino acids: CARGAYEQYF. DNA of the CDR3: TGTGCGAGGGGAGCCTACGAGCAGTACTTC.

This chain connects TRBV6-5 to TRBJ1-1, with D possibly matching TRBD1 (6 bases). The CDR3 spans 13 residues. Germline loops: CDR1 MNHEY, CDR2 SVGAGI. The V and J ends lost 4 bases and 10 bases respectively, with 16 bases between them. CDR3 DNA: TGTGCCAGCAGTTTACAGGGATCAGGCGGAGCTTTCTTT. Translation gives CASSLQGSGGAFF.